This TCR beta chain is drawn from a study of blood T cell repertoires in COVID-19 (dated by TCRdb to 2018 to 2020). As for the study more broadly: The collaborator samples originated in the United States, Italy and Spain and spanned the acute and convalescent phases of COVID-19. The prospective study material was composed of cDNA or gDNA derived from T cells, B-cell-depleted T cells, or PBMCs. The dataset comprised deeply sampled blood TCRbeta repertoires from subjects exposed to, actively infected with, or recovered from COVID-19. The repertoires were released in a freely available public database intended as a resource for research on the immune response to SARS-CoV-2. Samples were obtained from the ongoing ImmuneRACE study (first 160 participants) and from 1,254 subjects provided by 6 global collaborators. Nearly every sample came with metadata listing a de-identified subject ID, COVID-19 status, age in years and sex. Where HLA class I and class II types were available, the types were taken from metadata supplied by the sample provider, not from assay-based typing.

This clone was seen only once. There is no known antigen for this receptor. No per-base quality is available; no much larger clone lies one base away. In Seattle, one collaborating source enrolled patients while the infection was active and tracked those patients longitudinally over the course of disease. Collaborating institutions collected whole blood in K2EDTA tubes following their own protocols. For TCRbeta analysis, collaborators shipped samples in one of three forms: frozen whole blood, isolated PBMCs, or DNA extracted from either of those sample types. The immunoSEQ Assay, a bias-controlled multiplex PCR, was used to amplify TCRbeta CDR3 regions from genomic DNA. The paper's processing steps were these. The number of nucleated cells in each sample was estimated by amplification of reference gene primers within the assay. To quantify the absolute abundance of each unique TCRbeta CDR3 rearrangement, sequence reads were collapsed and filtered. Productive Simpson clonality was computed per sample as the square root of Simpson's diversity index over productive rearrangements. TCRdb took over this immuneACCESS table, retaining in-frame rearrangements with V and J assigned. Such tables are incomplete; in checked studies, under half of the missing clones stem from an unresolved V gene, and the remainder is unexplained. V, J and clone size are those of that table, while D and trimming were read from the DNA. This sample comprises about 87,000 clones, 70% to 90% of them detected only once. The top ten hold roughly 3.2% of the sample.

The study at large found these results: Clinical and demographic metadata were provided uncurated, with the amount varying by source and participant.

Sequencing was done on a sample of peripheral blood. The receptor was isolated from a woman older than 75 with COVID-19, enrolled during active disease.

The nucleotide sequence is given as TGTGCCAGCAGCGCATGGACAGGATCAGATACGCAGTATTTT. This gives the protein CASSAWTGSDTQYF. Here the chain combines TRBV9 and TRBJ2-3; 7 nucleotides in the junction match TRBD1. V loses 3 bases at its end and J loses 4 bases; junction bases beyond the gene matches: 5. As encoded in the germline V gene, CDR1 is SGDLS while CDR2 is YYNGEE. The CDR3 runs 14 amino acids, cysteine and phenylalanine included. The CDR3 DNA has 42 bases and is translated from base 1.